This is a list of T cell receptor beta chains from one sample in a study of cytomegalovirus exposure and HLA in healthy donors. Using immunoSEQ multiplex PCR, the repertoire was profiled, and TCRdb retains in-frame clones only, with some absent. The sample records about 130,000 clones, more than 70% being singletons. The specimen was PBMCs. The receptor source for this set is a man aged 25 to 40 in good health and CMV-seronegative. Each CDR3 is given with its conserved first and last residue. Each record gives: CDR3 protein, CDR3 DNA, D gene, clone size, V gene, J gene, CDR3 length. D genes are given only for firm matches. Only part of the rows carry a size: once, few, many, or a class if the clone is expanded.

cdr3_aa: CASSLYGGNEQFF
cdr3_nt: TGTGCCAGCAGCTTGTATGGGGGGAATGAGCAGTTCTTC
d_call: .
clone_size: once
v_call: TRBV5-4
j_call: TRBJ2-1
cdr3_length: 13

cdr3_aa: CASSLALAGSPSYEQYF
cdr3_nt: TGTGCCAGCAGCTTAGCCCTAGCGGGCTCCCCCTCCTACGAGCAGTACTTC
d_call: TRBD2
clone_size: .
v_call: TRBV11-2
j_call: TRBJ2-7
cdr3_length: 17

cdr3_aa: CATTGTSSYNSPLHF
cdr3_nt: TGTGCCACAACAGGGACCAGCTCCTATAATTCACCCCTCCACTTT
d_call: .
clone_size: .
v_call: TRBV6-1
j_call: TRBJ1-6
cdr3_length: 15

cdr3_aa: CASRVFTGGLHEQYF
cdr3_nt: TGTGCCAGCAGGGTATTTACAGGGGGACTGCACGAGCAGTACTTC
d_call: TRBD1
clone_size: .
v_call: TRBV6-5
j_call: TRBJ2-7
cdr3_length: 15

cdr3_aa: CASSVAPGGEQYF
cdr3_nt: TGTGCCAGCAGCGTGGCCCCAGGGGGGGAGCAGTACTTC
d_call: .
clone_size: few
v_call: TRBV9
j_call: TRBJ2-7
cdr3_length: 13

cdr3_aa: CAWSAPGQGYIGELFF
cdr3_nt: TGTGCCTGGAGTGCCCCCGGACAGGGGTATATCGGGGAGCTGTTTTTT
d_call: TRBD1
clone_size: .
v_call: TRBV30
j_call: TRBJ2-2
cdr3_length: 16

cdr3_aa: CASSLGGQRTDTQYF
cdr3_nt: TGCGCCAGCAGCTTAGGGGGACAACGCACAGATACGCAGTATTTT
d_call: .
clone_size: .
v_call: TRBV5-1
j_call: TRBJ2-3
cdr3_length: 15

cdr3_aa: CASSSGPNIMRQPQHF
cdr3_nt: TGTGCCAGCAGTTCAGGGCCCAATATTATGAGGCAGCCCCAGCATTTT
d_call: .
clone_size: once
v_call: TRBV6-5
j_call: TRBJ1-5
cdr3_length: 16

cdr3_aa: CASSSSGGSSDTQYF
cdr3_nt: TGTGCCAGCAGCTCCTCAGGGGGAAGCTCAGATACGCAGTATTTT
d_call: TRBD1
clone_size: .
v_call: TRBV11-2
j_call: TRBJ2-3
cdr3_length: 15

cdr3_aa: CAWSVTSGYNEQFF
cdr3_nt: TGTGCCTGGAGTGTGACTAGCGGTTACAATGAGCAGTTCTTC
d_call: TRBD2
clone_size: .
v_call: TRBV30
j_call: TRBJ2-1
cdr3_length: 14

cdr3_aa: CASSAGSGTSYNEQFF
cdr3_nt: TGTGCCAGCAGCGCCGGCAGCGGGACCTCCTACAATGAGCAGTTCTTC
d_call: TRBD2
clone_size: .
v_call: TRBV9
j_call: TRBJ2-1
cdr3_length: 16

cdr3_aa: CASGGLGENNEQFF
cdr3_nt: TGTGCCAGCGGGGGACTAGGAGAAAACAATGAGCAGTTCTTC
d_call: TRBD2
clone_size: .
v_call: TRBV9
j_call: TRBJ2-1
cdr3_length: 14

cdr3_aa: CASAGRISNEQFF
cdr3_nt: TGTGCCAGCGCAGGGCGGATATCAAATGAGCAGTTCTTC
d_call: .
clone_size: once
v_call: TRBV9
j_call: TRBJ2-1
cdr3_length: 13

cdr3_aa: CASSLTSGSYEQYF
cdr3_nt: TGTGCCAGCAGTTTGACTAGCGGGAGCTACGAGCAGTACTTC
d_call: TRBD2
clone_size: .
v_call: TRBV7-3
j_call: TRBJ2-7
cdr3_length: 14

cdr3_aa: CASSIPTEYQPQHF
cdr3_nt: TGTGCCAGTAGTATCCCCACAGAGTATCAGCCCCAGCATTTT
d_call: .
clone_size: .
v_call: TRBV19
j_call: TRBJ1-5
cdr3_length: 14

cdr3_aa: CASSYYTPGQGTEAFF
cdr3_nt: TGTGCCAGCAGTTACTATACCCCCGGACAGGGCACTGAAGCTTTCTTT
d_call: TRBD1
clone_size: .
v_call: TRBV6-5
j_call: TRBJ1-1
cdr3_length: 16

cdr3_aa: CSVETGSYEQYF
cdr3_nt: TGCAGCGTTGAAACCGGCTCCTACGAGCAGTACTTC
d_call: .
clone_size: once
v_call: TRBV29-1
j_call: TRBJ2-7
cdr3_length: 12

cdr3_aa: CASSEYMQGIQPQHF
cdr3_nt: TGTGCCAGCAGTGAATATATGCAGGGGATTCAGCCCCAGCATTTT
d_call: .
clone_size: .
v_call: TRBV6-1
j_call: TRBJ1-5
cdr3_length: 15

cdr3_aa: CASRGSGGVTEAFF
cdr3_nt: TGTGCCAGCAGAGGAAGCGGTGGGGTCACTGAAGCTTTCTTT
d_call: .
clone_size: few
v_call: TRBV2
j_call: TRBJ1-1
cdr3_length: 14

cdr3_aa: CASSSSRTSGFYEQYF
cdr3_nt: TGTGCCAGCAGCTCCAGTCGGACTAGCGGGTTTTACGAGCAGTACTTC
d_call: TRBD2
clone_size: .
v_call: TRBV11-2
j_call: TRBJ2-7
cdr3_length: 16

cdr3_aa: CASSQDRRLKYF
cdr3_nt: TGCGCCAGCAGCCAAGATCGGAGGTTGAAGTATTTT
d_call: .
clone_size: .
v_call: TRBV4-1
j_call: TRBJ2-3
cdr3_length: 12

cdr3_aa: CASSGASPAINEQFF
cdr3_nt: TGTGCCAGCAGCGGGGCTAGCCCTGCCATCAATGAGCAGTTCTTC
d_call: .
clone_size: .
v_call: TRBV9
j_call: TRBJ2-1
cdr3_length: 15

cdr3_aa: CASSVLGDSTDTQYF
cdr3_nt: TGTGCCAGCAGCGTCCTCGGAGATAGCACAGATACGCAGTATTTT
d_call: .
clone_size: .
v_call: TRBV9
j_call: TRBJ2-3
cdr3_length: 15

cdr3_aa: CASSLSPSGIPNEQFF
cdr3_nt: TGCGCCAGCAGCTTGTCGCCTAGCGGGATCCCCAATGAGCAGTTCTTC
d_call: TRBD2
clone_size: .
v_call: TRBV5-1
j_call: TRBJ2-1
cdr3_length: 16

cdr3_aa: CASSSRTQRSTDTQYF
cdr3_nt: TGTGCCAGCAGCTCCCGGACTCAAAGAAGCACAGATACGCAGTATTTT
d_call: .
clone_size: few
v_call: TRBV5-4
j_call: TRBJ2-3
cdr3_length: 16

cdr3_aa: CAWGTGGPSPLHF
cdr3_nt: TGTGCCTGGGGAACAGGGGGCCCGTCACCCCTCCACTTT
d_call: TRBD1
clone_size: .
v_call: TRBV30
j_call: TRBJ1-6
cdr3_length: 13

cdr3_aa: CASSISGSGETQYF
cdr3_nt: TGTGCCAGCTCCATTAGCGGGAGCGGCGAGACCCAGTACTTC
d_call: TRBD2
clone_size: once
v_call: TRBV9
j_call: TRBJ2-5
cdr3_length: 14

cdr3_aa: CASSLVGLAGTGELFF
cdr3_nt: TGTGCCAGCAGCTTAGTGGGACTAGCGGGCACCGGGGAGCTGTTTTTT
d_call: TRBD2
clone_size: .
v_call: TRBV7-3
j_call: TRBJ2-2
cdr3_length: 16

cdr3_aa: CAWSDLLRSGIYSGNTIYF
cdr3_nt: TGTGCCTGGAGTGATCTTTTACGTTCAGGCATTTACTCTGGAAACACCATATATTTT
d_call: .
clone_size: .
v_call: TRBV30
j_call: TRBJ1-3
cdr3_length: 19

cdr3_aa: CASSVGQGANQPQHF
cdr3_nt: TGCGCCAGCAGCGTGGGACAGGGGGCGAATCAGCCCCAGCATTTT
d_call: TRBD1
clone_size: .
v_call: TRBV5-1
j_call: TRBJ1-5
cdr3_length: 15

cdr3_aa: CASSLVKDRDRAGNTIYF
cdr3_nt: TGTGCCAGCAGCTTAGTTAAGGACAGGGACCGGGCTGGAAACACCATATATTTT
d_call: TRBD1
clone_size: once
v_call: TRBV11-2
j_call: TRBJ1-3
cdr3_length: 18

cdr3_aa: CASSANTGGGGGNTIYF
cdr3_nt: TGTGCCAGCAGTGCGAACACAGGGGGTGGCGGAGGAAACACCATATATTTT
d_call: TRBD1
clone_size: .
v_call: TRBV6-1
j_call: TRBJ1-3
cdr3_length: 17

cdr3_aa: CAISELTNQPQYF
cdr3_nt: TGTGCCATCAGTGAGCTAACTAATCAGCCGCAGTATTTT
d_call: .
clone_size: few
v_call: TRBV10-3
j_call: TRBJ2-3
cdr3_length: 13

cdr3_aa: CASSPSTGEIELFF
cdr3_nt: TGTGCCAGCAGCCCCTCGACAGGGGAAATTGAGCTGTTTTTT
d_call: TRBD1
clone_size: .
v_call: TRBV7-8
j_call: TRBJ1-4
cdr3_length: 14

cdr3_aa: CASSPKYLASSTDTQYF
cdr3_nt: TGTGCCAGCAGCCCGAAATACCTAGCGTCTAGCACAGATACGCAGTATTTT
d_call: .
clone_size: .
v_call: TRBV7-2
j_call: TRBJ2-3
cdr3_length: 17

cdr3_aa: CAWSEGTGGGYEQYF
cdr3_nt: TGTGCCTGGAGTGAAGGGACAGGGGGCGGGTACGAGCAGTACTTC
d_call: TRBD1
clone_size: .
v_call: TRBV30
j_call: TRBJ2-7
cdr3_length: 15

cdr3_aa: CASSHGQTFYGYTF
cdr3_nt: TGCGCCAGCAGCCACGGACAGACTTTCTATGGCTACACCTTC
d_call: .
clone_size: .
v_call: TRBV4-3
j_call: TRBJ1-2
cdr3_length: 14

cdr3_aa: CASSQNRQGINQPQHF
cdr3_nt: TGTGCCAGCAGCCAAAACAGACAGGGGATCAATCAGCCCCAGCATTTT
d_call: TRBD1
clone_size: .
v_call: TRBV7-2
j_call: TRBJ1-5
cdr3_length: 16

cdr3_aa: CAWSAARGGNQPQHF
cdr3_nt: TGTGCCTGGAGTGCGGCCAGGGGCGGCAATCAGCCCCAGCATTTT
d_call: .
clone_size: .
v_call: TRBV30
j_call: TRBJ1-5
cdr3_length: 15

cdr3_aa: CASSGRLAGGTDTQYF
cdr3_nt: TGCGCCAGCAGTGGACGACTAGCGGGGGGCACAGATACGCAGTATTTT
d_call: TRBD2
clone_size: once
v_call: TRBV10-1
j_call: TRBJ2-3
cdr3_length: 16

cdr3_aa: CASSYTSNTEAFF
cdr3_nt: TGTGCCAGCAGCTATACATCGAACACTGAAGCTTTCTTT
d_call: .
clone_size: once
v_call: TRBV5-4
j_call: TRBJ1-1
cdr3_length: 13

cdr3_aa: CASSFSASGWQETQYF
cdr3_nt: TGCGCCAGCAGCTTTTCGGCTAGCGGGTGGCAAGAGACCCAGTACTTC
d_call: TRBD2
clone_size: .
v_call: TRBV5-1
j_call: TRBJ2-5
cdr3_length: 16

cdr3_aa: CASSVVRQGEETQYF
cdr3_nt: TGTGCCAGCAGCGTAGTGCGACAGGGAGAAGAGACCCAGTACTTC
d_call: TRBD1
clone_size: .
v_call: TRBV9
j_call: TRBJ2-5
cdr3_length: 15

cdr3_aa: CATSGGQGFTDTQYF
cdr3_nt: TGTGCCACCAGCGGGGGACAGGGATTCACAGATACGCAGTATTTT
d_call: TRBD1
clone_size: .
v_call: TRBV15
j_call: TRBJ2-3
cdr3_length: 15

cdr3_aa: CASRPIAGGPSSGVYNEQFF
cdr3_nt: TGTGCCAGCAGACCGATAGCGGGAGGGCCGTCCTCGGGGGTCTACAATGAGCAGTTCTTC
d_call: TRBD2
clone_size: .
v_call: TRBV14
j_call: TRBJ2-1
cdr3_length: 20

cdr3_aa: CVAGTRGTEAFF
cdr3_nt: TGTGTCGCCGGTACTCGGGGCACTGAAGCTTTCTTT
d_call: .
clone_size: .
v_call: TRBV7-8
j_call: TRBJ1-1
cdr3_length: 12

cdr3_aa: CASSPGNTYEQYF
cdr3_nt: TGTGCCAGCAGTCCAGGGAACACCTACGAGCAGTACTTC
d_call: .
clone_size: .
v_call: TRBV2
j_call: TRBJ2-7
cdr3_length: 13

cdr3_aa: CAISEIPGDTQYF
cdr3_nt: TGTGCCATCAGTGAGATACCGGGGGATACGCAGTATTTT
d_call: .
clone_size: .
v_call: TRBV10-3
j_call: TRBJ2-3
cdr3_length: 13

cdr3_aa: CAIRITTQGWSGNTIYF
cdr3_nt: TGTGCCATCAGGATTACAACCCAGGGTTGGTCTGGAAACACCATATATTTT
d_call: .
clone_size: .
v_call: TRBV10-3
j_call: TRBJ1-3
cdr3_length: 17

cdr3_aa: CASLRGGELFF
cdr3_nt: TGTGCCAGTCTTCGAGGCGGGGAGCTGTTTTTT
d_call: .
clone_size: .
v_call: TRBV28
j_call: TRBJ2-2
cdr3_length: 11